The rows below give T cell receptor beta chains drawn from one sample of a study of blood T cell repertoires in COVID-19. Using immunoSEQ multiplex PCR, the repertoire was profiled, and TCRdb retains in-frame clones only, with some absent. The table records about 150,000 clones, about 79% of them present only once. The material sequenced was peripheral blood. The receptors were sampled from an older woman with acute or convalescent COVID-19. CDR3s include the opening cysteine and the closing phenylalanine or tryptophan.

v_call,cdr3_aa
TRBV19,CASSMFDSSNQPQHF
TRBV3-1/TRBV3-2,CASSPEYRGEQYF
TRBV5-4,CASSLETGGEAFF
TRBV30,CAWRGSLAKNIQYF
TRBV3-1/TRBV3-2,CASSQDHPGVNTEAFF
TRBV27,CASSRDRNQPQHF
TRBV5-5,CASSLTSTNSNTEAFF
TRBV5-4,CASSLQGASETQYF
TRBV6-5,CASSRGRGTEAFF
TRBV6-5,CASRPPGQNSYGYTF
TRBV9,CASSARGLQNTEAFF
TRBV7-9,CASSLILAGGNEQFF
TRBV18,CASSPGQGVYEQYF
TRBV6-1,CASSEDGIGNTEAFF
TRBV5-4,CASSSGTGGRSPLHF
TRBV4-1,CASSQEGLNEQFF
TRBV24-1,CATSGTSGPYNEQFF
TRBV10-3,CAISGQENTEAFF
TRBV7-9,CASSWEGGNTEAFF
TRBV7-3,CASSPTPNQPQHF
TRBV5-6,CASSLTGGSSSQPQHF
TRBV27,CASSRWGGQGEGYTF
TRBV7-3,CASSLQGATEAFF
TRBV7-7,CASSSTPDTYEQYF
TRBV7-8,CASSPLRGNTEAFF
TRBV10-3,CAAQGDSNQPQHF